This T cell receptor (beta chain) originates from a study of blood T cell repertoires in COVID-19. This clone was picked up one time. The CDR3 loop spans 14 amino acids. V was pared by 3 bases and J by 7 bases, with 13 bases between. Germline V gene lookup returns CDR1 MNHEY and CDR2 SMNVEV (reference sequence). Data came from immunoSEQ multiplex PCR; TCRdb stores just in-frame clones and leaves some out. The table lists more than 200,000 clones, about 88% of them singletons. The source of this sequence is a young man with active or convalescent COVID-19. The rearrangement uses TRBV27 and TRBJ1-5; the D gene is possibly TRBD1 (5 bases). Source material: peripheral blood. CDR3: CASSLSFRGQPQHF. The CDR3 DNA reads TGTGCCAGCAGTTTGTCATTCCGGGGGCAGCCCCAGCATTTT.